This TCR beta chain appears in the sequencing data of a study of T-cell reconstitution after alpha-beta-depleted transplantation in children. The CDR3 covers 15 residues. V gave up 3 bases and J gave up 3 bases; unmatched junction bases: 8. CDR1 is SGHRS, CDR2 YFSETQ, per germline. Researchers prepared the TCRbeta library using unique molecular identifiers, the study reports. MiXCR, run by TCRdb on the PCR reads, gives a single entry per CDR3 protein. The top ten hold about 4.2% of the sample, which has over 550,000 distinct CDR3 sequences, about 10% seen once. The sample holds a few counts of this clonotype.

The chain uses TRBV5-1 and TRBJ2-7; 8 positions agree with TRBD1. The material was PBMCs from the stem cell graft donor, obtained from the stem cell graft. The sequence derives from a human donor who donated a stem cell graft to a child with acute myeloid leukemia. The CDR3 region is CASSSGQATIYEQYF. The CDR3 region has the DNA TGCGCCAGCAGCTCGGGACAGGCAACAATCTACGAGCAGTACTTC.